A selection of T cell receptor beta chains follows, all from one sample in a study of blood T cell repertoires in COVID-19. Generated by immunoSEQ multiplex PCR, the TCRdb table keeps only in-frame clones and is missing some. The sample has about 230,000 clones; over 65% are singletons. Sequencing was done on a sample of peripheral blood. The receptor source for this set is a woman in her seventies with active or convalescent COVID-19. The CDR3 runs from the conserved cysteine through the conserved F or W. Each record gives: V gene, CDR3 length, clone size, J gene, D gene, CDR3 protein, CDR3 DNA. The D gene is left open where the match is weak. Where a row states a size, it is once, few, many or the class of an expanded clone; other rows omit it.

TRBV6-5	11	NA	TRBJ2-7	NA	CASRGHYEQYF	TGTGCCAGCAGGGGACACTACGAGCAGTACTTC
TRBV5-4	13	NA	TRBJ2-1	NA	CASSIDRIDEQFF	TGTGCCAGCAGCATTGACAGGATAGATGAGCAGTTCTTC
TRBV7-8	18	few	TRBJ2-2	TRBD2	CASSFRALAGGPPGELFF	TGTGCCAGCAGCTTTCGCGCCCTAGCGGGGGGGCCACCCGGGGAGCTGTTTTTT
TRBV7-9	17	NA	TRBJ2-4	NA	CASSIFQGGRTKNIQYF	TGTGCCAGCAGCATCTTCCAGGGAGGAAGGACCAAAAACATTCAGTACTTC
TRBV14	12	NA	TRBJ1-1	NA	CASSQANTEAFF	TGTGCCAGCAGCCAGGCAAACACTGAAGCTTTCTTT
TRBV21-1	15	NA	TRBJ2-4	NA	CASSKKQGARDIQYF	TGTGCCAGCAGCAAGAAGCAGGGGGCAAGGGACATTCAGTACTTC
TRBV4-1	13	NA	TRBJ1-1	NA	CASSQDWSTEAFF	TGCGCCAGCAGCCAAGACTGGAGCACTGAAGCTTTCTTT
TRBV30	13	NA	TRBJ1-2	NA	CAWSVSQGRGYTF	TGTGCCTGGAGTGTTTCTCAGGGGCGAGGCTACACCTTC
TRBV6-1	15	NA	TRBJ1-2	NA	CASSELGVGASGYTF	TGTGCCAGCAGTGAATTGGGAGTGGGGGCGTCTGGCTACACCTTC
TRBV29-1	14	NA	TRBJ1-2	TRBD1	CSVERGQGPYGYTF	TGCAGCGTTGAAAGGGGACAGGGCCCCTATGGCTACACCTTC
TRBV6-5	15	NA	TRBJ1-4	NA	CASSRGGLDGEKLFF	TGTGCCAGCAGTCGGGGGGGCCTGGATGGTGAAAAACTGTTTTTT
TRBV30	14	few	TRBJ2-2	NA	CAWSLLNGGGELFF	TGTGCCTGGAGTCTACTTAACGGGGGCGGGGAGCTGTTTTTT
TRBV12-3/TRBV12-4	13	NA	TRBJ2-3	NA	CASQGGGRDTQYF	TGTGCCAGCCAGGGGGGCGGAAGAGATACGCAGTATTTT
TRBV28	13	NA	TRBJ1-5	NA	CASNVYSNQPQHF	TGTGCCAGCAACGTCTATAGCAATCAGCCCCAGCATTTT
TRBV27	14	few	TRBJ2-7	NA	CASSLSRGPYEQYF	TGTGCCAGCAGTTTAAGTCGAGGTCCCTACGAGCAGTACTTC
TRBV7-8	15	NA	TRBJ2-7	TRBD2	CASSPLAGDSYEQYF	TGTGCCAGCAGCCCGCTAGCGGGAGATTCCTACGAGCAGTACTTC
TRBV19	13	once	TRBJ2-1	NA	CASTGGAYNEQFF	TGTGCCAGTACTGGGGGCGCTTACAATGAGCAGTTCTTC
TRBV11-2	16	NA	TRBJ2-3	TRBD2	CASAPRSLAGAYTQYF	TGTGCCAGCGCCCCCCGCTCCCTCGCGGGAGCATATACGCAGTATTTT
TRBV19	15	NA	TRBJ1-6	NA	CASSTTGSPRSPLHF	TGTGCCAGCAGTACAACAGGGAGTCCACGATCACCCCTCCACTTT
TRBV6-1	16	NA	TRBJ1-3	TRBD1	CASSDSQGASGNTIYF	TGTGCCAGCAGTGACAGTCAGGGGGCGAGTGGAAACACCATATATTTT
TRBV3-1/TRBV3-2	13	NA	TRBJ1-1	NA	CASSPGRGTEAFF	TGTGCCAGCTCCCCCGGGCGGGGGACTGAAGCTTTCTTT
TRBV11-3	11	NA	TRBJ2-5	NA	CASSQGETQYF	TGTGCCAGCAGCCAGGGGGAGACCCAGTACTTC
TRBV18	14	NA	TRBJ2-5	TRBD1	CASSLWDSQETQYF	TGTGCCAGCTCACTCTGGGACAGCCAAGAGACCCAGTACTTC
TRBV7-2	14	NA	TRBJ1-2	NA	CASSLARGLIGYTF	TGTGCCAGCAGCTTAGCAAGGGGACTGATTGGCTACACCTTC
TRBV6-5	15	NA	TRBJ1-4	NA	CASSYSRGLGEKLFF	TGTGCCAGCAGTTACTCCCGGGGTCTAGGAGAAAAACTGTTTTTT
TRBV3-1/TRBV3-2	14	few	TRBJ2-1	NA	CASSQVQGSREQFF	TGTGCCAGCAGCCAAGTCCAGGGCTCAAGGGAGCAGTTCTTC
TRBV7-2	17	NA	TRBJ2-3	TRBD2	CASSRRTSGGRADTQYF	TGTGCCAGCAGTCGACGGACTAGCGGGGGGAGGGCAGATACGCAGTATTTT
TRBV9	14	NA	TRBJ2-7	NA	CASSVQGNAYEQYF	TGTGCCAGCAGCGTTCAGGGAAATGCTTACGAGCAGTACTTC
TRBV19	15	NA	TRBJ2-2	TRBD1	CASSSPTGHTGELFF	TGTGCCAGTAGTTCGCCGACAGGGCACACCGGGGAGCTGTTTTTT
TRBV7-9	14	NA	TRBJ1-1	NA	CASSPHREITEAFF	TGTGCCAGCAGCCCCCACAGGGAAATCACTGAAGCTTTCTTT
TRBV12-3/TRBV12-4	13	few	TRBJ1-5	NA	CASQRGRDQPQHF	TGTGCCAGCCAAAGGGGGAGGGATCAGCCCCAGCATTTT
TRBV5-1	16	NA	TRBJ2-1	TRBD2	CASSSIAAGGVDEQFF	TGCGCCAGCAGCTCCATCGCAGCGGGAGGGGTCGATGAGCAGTTCTTC
TRBV6-2/TRBV6-3	15	NA	TRBJ2-7	NA	CASSFPTSYSYEQYF	TGTGCCAGCAGTTTCCCCACTAGTTACTCCTACGAGCAGTACTTC
TRBV4-1	15	NA	TRBJ2-7	NA	CASKVASWVQDEQYF	TGCGCCAGCAAGGTGGCTAGCTGGGTCCAGGACGAGCAGTACTTC
TRBV7-9	14	NA	TRBJ2-2	TRBD2	CASSILAGTGELFF	TGTGCCAGCAGCATACTAGCGGGGACCGGGGAGCTGTTTTTT
TRBV29-1	12	few	TRBJ1-1	TRBD1	CSAGTGNTEAFF	TGCAGCGCCGGGACAGGGAACACTGAAGCTTTCTTT
TRBV7-9	16	NA	TRBJ2-3	TRBD2	CASSLPGSSGKDTQYF	TGTGCCAGCAGCCTTCCTGGGTCTAGCGGGAAAGATACGCAGTATTTT
TRBV5-1	15	NA	TRBJ2-3	TRBD1	CASSLDGQGTDTQYF	TGCGCCAGCAGCTTGGACGGACAGGGCACAGATACGCAGTATTTT
TRBV6-2/TRBV6-3	16	NA	TRBJ2-7	NA	CASSYSSGSLTYEQYF	TGTGCCAGCAGTTACTCGTCAGGGTCCCTTACCTACGAGCAGTACTTC
TRBV12-3/TRBV12-4	13	once	TRBJ2-1	NA	CASSTRDSTALFF	TGTGCCAGCAGTACCCGGGACTCCACAGCCTTATTCTTC
TRBV3-1/TRBV3-2	16	NA	TRBJ1-3	NA	CASSQAGGHSGNTIYF	TGTGCCAGCAGCCAAGCTGGGGGCCACTCTGGAAACACCATATATTTT
TRBV24-1	13	NA	TRBJ1-2	NA	CATSAGQGGGYTF	TGTGCCACCAGTGCCGGCCAGGGTGGTGGCTACACCTTC